The present T cell receptor (beta chain) was sequenced within a study of T cell repertoires in cytomegalovirus infection. For the study at large: It can be stated that public TCR beta signatures indicated CMV infection as well as a matching HLA type.

J was trimmed by 4 bases and V by 6 bases; bases with no gene match: 6. The CDR3 is made up of 15 amino acids. This clonotype was seen ten or more times. Its antigen is not known. General observations from the study: Dominating the ex vivo response were TCR beta clonotypes that were CMV-specific and HLA-C-restricted.

MiXCR, run by TCRdb on the reads, gives a single entry per CDR3 protein. The sample has around 100,000 distinct CDR3 sequences; over 9.5% are singletons. The sample comprised PBMCs, sequenced either directly or after in vitro stimulation (not recorded which). The chain combines TRBV12-3 or TRBV12-4 with TRBJ2-1, with 10 bases aligning to TRBD2. The receptor was derived from a human donor in good health (CMV status not recorded). Some clones in this sample may be carry-over from other donors' samples. DNA of the CDR3: TGTGCCAGCAGACGATCGGGACTAGCGTACAATGAGCAGTTCTTC. Translation: CASRRSGLAYNEQFF.